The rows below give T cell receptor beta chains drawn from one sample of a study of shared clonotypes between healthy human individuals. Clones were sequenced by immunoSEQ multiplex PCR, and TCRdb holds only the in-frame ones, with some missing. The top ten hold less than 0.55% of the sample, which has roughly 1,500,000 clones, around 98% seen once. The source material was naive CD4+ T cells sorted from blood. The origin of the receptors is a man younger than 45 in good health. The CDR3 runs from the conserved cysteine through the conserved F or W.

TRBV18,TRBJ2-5,CASSPPGTRGETQYF
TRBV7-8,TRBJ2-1,CASSSERAYTGNEQFF
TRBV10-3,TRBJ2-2,CAIKGLADPGELFF
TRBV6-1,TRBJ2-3,CAGAGGDTQYF
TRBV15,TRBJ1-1,CATSRDLGNEAFF
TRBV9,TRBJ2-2,CASSLTLWNTGELFF
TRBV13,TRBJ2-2,CASSLGLVGLNGELFF
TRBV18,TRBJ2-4,CASSPGTGKNIQYF
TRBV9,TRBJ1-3,CASSSHPQAGSRNTIYF
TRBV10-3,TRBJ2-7,CAISGAGEDEQYF
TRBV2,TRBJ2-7,CASSELGAPTYEQYF
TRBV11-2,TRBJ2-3,CASSLVGGSADTQYF
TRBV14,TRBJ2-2,CASSQDFTQRTTGELFF
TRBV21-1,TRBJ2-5,CASSNQTEETQYF
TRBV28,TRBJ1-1,CASNGQRPMVTEAFF
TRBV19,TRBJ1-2,CASSTSLSDSPANYGYTF
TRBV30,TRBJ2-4,CAWSVVRPRNIQYF
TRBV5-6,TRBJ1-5,CASSWRPTNQPQHF
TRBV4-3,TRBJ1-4,CASSQAGTGPQEKLFF
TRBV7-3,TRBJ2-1,CASSSTINEQFF
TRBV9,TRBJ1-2,CASSLGQGNEGYGYTF
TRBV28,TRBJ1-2,CASSLAGIVYGYTF
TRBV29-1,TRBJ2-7,CSVEGTSGRGYEQYF
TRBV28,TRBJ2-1,CASSLPTASSYNEQFF
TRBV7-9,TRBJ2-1,CASSLGWRRDNNNEQFF
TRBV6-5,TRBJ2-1,CASSRGSSYNEQFF
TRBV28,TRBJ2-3,CASSFRLPSTDTQYF
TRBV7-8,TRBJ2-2,CASSPGVATRGGELFF
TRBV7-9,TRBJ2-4,CASSRAQNIQYF
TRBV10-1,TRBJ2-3,CASSESSPTHTQYF
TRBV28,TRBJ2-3,CASSLTGLHTDTQYF
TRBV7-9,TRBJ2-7,CASSTGLAGGYEQYF
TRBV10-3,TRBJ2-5,CAIRDQEETQYF
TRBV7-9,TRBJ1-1,CASSLHKGQEAFF
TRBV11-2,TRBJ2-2,CASSLFSVPGELFF
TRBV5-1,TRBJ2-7,CASSLEVSGTSYEQYF
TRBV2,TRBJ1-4,CASTRDSPNEKLFF
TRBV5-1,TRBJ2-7,CASSLAGGSYEQYF
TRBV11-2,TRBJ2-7,CASSSDGIAYEQYF
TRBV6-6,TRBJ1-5,CASSYLTGQPQHF
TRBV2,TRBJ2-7,CASSEETPSSYEQYF
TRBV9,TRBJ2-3,CASSVVGGLAGGIDTQYF
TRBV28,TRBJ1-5,CASSLGRGWDQPQHF
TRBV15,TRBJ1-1,CATSRAHTEAFF
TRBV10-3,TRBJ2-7,CAISEPGQGSSYEQYF
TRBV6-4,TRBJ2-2,CASAPGTGYTGELFF
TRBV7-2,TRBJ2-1,CASSPAGDHNEQFF
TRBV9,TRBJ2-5,CASSVEPLDSAEYF
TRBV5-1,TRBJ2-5,CASSLAGPGGKETQYF
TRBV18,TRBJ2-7,CASSPGSEQYF
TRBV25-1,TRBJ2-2,CASSGQGHGATGELFF
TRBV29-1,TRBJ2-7,CSGRQGPYEQYF
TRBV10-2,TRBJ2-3,CAIYRTGGDDTQYF
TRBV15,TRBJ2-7,CATSRAAYYEQYF
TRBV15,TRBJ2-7,CATSRDSGGAGLYEQYF
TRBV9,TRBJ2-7,CASSVATGGYEQYF
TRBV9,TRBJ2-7,CASSVDGVREQYF
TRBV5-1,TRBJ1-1,CASSPAGEVVFTEAFF
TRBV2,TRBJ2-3,CASTDLVLQSRDTQYF
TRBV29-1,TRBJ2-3,CSGKVTDTQYF